The sequence of this T cell receptor (beta chain) was determined in a study of blood T cell repertoires in COVID-19. TCRdb's copy holds only in-frame clones and misses some; the assay was immunoSEQ multiplex PCR. The repertoire has about 180,000 clones, about 91% of them found once; the top ten carry more than 3.5%. Per the germline V gene, CDR1 is MNHEY and CDR2 is SVGAGI. The ends were cut back, 6 bases at V and 5 bases at J, with 16 bases in the middle. The CDR3 extends over 15 amino acids. The rearrangement uses TRBV6-5 and TRBJ2-2; D might be TRBD1 (6 bases). Sequenced sample: peripheral blood. The clonotype was recovered from a woman between 25 and 40 years old with acute or convalescent COVID-19. The CDR3 nucleotides are TGTGCCAGCAGGCCCTACAGGGTGGAGACCGGGGAGCTGTTTTTT. The encoded protein is CASRPYRVETGELFF.